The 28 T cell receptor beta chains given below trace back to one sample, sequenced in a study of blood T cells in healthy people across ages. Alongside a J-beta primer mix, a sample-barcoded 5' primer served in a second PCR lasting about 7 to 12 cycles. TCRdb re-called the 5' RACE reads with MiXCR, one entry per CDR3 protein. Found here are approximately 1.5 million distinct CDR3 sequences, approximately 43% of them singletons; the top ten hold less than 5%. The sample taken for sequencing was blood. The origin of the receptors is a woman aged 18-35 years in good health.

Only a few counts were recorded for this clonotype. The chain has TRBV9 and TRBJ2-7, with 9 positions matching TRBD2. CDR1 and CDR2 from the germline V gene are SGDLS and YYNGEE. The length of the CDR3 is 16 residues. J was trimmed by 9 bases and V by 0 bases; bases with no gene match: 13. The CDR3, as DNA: TGTGCCAGCAGCGTAGACCTAGCGGGAACCCAATCGGCGCAGTACTTC. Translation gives CASSVDLAGTQSAQYF.

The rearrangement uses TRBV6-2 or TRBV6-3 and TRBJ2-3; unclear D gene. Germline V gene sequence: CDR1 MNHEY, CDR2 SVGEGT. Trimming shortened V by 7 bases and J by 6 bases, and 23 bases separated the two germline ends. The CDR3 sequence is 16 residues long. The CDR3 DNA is TGTGCCAGCACCAAACCGGCAGGAACCCTCCCCGATACGCAGTATTTT. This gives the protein CASTKPAGTLPDTQYF.

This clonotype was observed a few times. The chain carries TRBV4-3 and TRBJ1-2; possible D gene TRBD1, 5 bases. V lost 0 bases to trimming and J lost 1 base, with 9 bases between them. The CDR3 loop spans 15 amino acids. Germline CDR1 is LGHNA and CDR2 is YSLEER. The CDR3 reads CASSQDRQRNYGYTF. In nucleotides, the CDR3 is TGCGCCAGCAGCCAAGACCGACAGCGTAACTATGGCTACACCTTC.

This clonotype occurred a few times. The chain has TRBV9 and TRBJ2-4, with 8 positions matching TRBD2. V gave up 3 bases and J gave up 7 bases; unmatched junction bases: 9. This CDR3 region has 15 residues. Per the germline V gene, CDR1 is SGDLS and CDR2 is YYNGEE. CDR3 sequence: CASSGGTSATNIQYF. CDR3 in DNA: TGTGCCAGCAGCGGGGGGACTAGTGCGACGAACATTCAGTACTTC.

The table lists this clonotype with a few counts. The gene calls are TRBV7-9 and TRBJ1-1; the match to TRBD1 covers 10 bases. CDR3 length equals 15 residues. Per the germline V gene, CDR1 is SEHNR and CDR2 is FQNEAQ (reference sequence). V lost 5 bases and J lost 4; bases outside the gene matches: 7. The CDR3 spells CASSTRDRGFTEAFF. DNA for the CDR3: TGTGCCAGCAGCACCCGGGACAGGGGCTTCACTGAAGCTTTCTTT.

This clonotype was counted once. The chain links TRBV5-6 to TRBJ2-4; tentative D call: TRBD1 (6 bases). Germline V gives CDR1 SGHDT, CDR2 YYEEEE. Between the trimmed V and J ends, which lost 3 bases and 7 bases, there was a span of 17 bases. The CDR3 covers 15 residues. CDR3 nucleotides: TGTGCCAGCAGCTCCCTTGGTGCAGGGGTTAACATTCAGTACTTC. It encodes CASSSLGAGVNIQYF.

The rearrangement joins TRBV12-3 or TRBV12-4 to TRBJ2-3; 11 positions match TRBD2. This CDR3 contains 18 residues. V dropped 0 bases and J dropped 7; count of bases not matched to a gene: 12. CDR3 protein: CASSLALRLAGGENTQYF. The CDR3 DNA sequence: TGTGCCAGCAGTTTAGCGCTTCGGCTAGCGGGGGGAGAGAATACGCAGTATTTT.

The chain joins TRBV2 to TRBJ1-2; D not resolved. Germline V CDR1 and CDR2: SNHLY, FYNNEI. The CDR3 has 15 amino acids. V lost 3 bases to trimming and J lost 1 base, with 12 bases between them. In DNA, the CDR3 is TGTGCCAGCAGTGATGTCAGCTCATTTAACTATGGCTACACCTTC. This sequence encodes CASSDVSSFNYGYTF.

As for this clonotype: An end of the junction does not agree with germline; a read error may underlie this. In DNA form, the CDR3 reads TGTGTCAGCAGTCCTGGGACTTCACCCCTCCACTTT. Its protein is CVSSPGTSPLHF. This rearrangement joins TRBV6-9 to TRBJ1-6, with a possible D match to TRBD1 (5 bases). The CDR3 runs to 12 residues. In germline, CDR1 is MNHGY, CDR2 SVAAGI.

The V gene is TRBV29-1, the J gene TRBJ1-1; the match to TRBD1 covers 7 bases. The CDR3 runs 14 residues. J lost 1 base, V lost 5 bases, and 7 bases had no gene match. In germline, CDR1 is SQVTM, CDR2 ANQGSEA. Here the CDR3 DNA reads TGCAGCGTTCACCGACAGGGACGGAACACTGAAGCTTTCTTT. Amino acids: CSVHRQGRNTEAFF. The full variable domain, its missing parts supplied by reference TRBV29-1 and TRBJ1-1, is SAVISQKPSRDICQRGTSLTIQCQVDSQVTMMFWYRQQPGQSLTLIATANQGSEATYESGFVIDKFPISRPNLTFSTLTVSNMSPEDSSIYLCSVHRQGRNTEAFFGQGTRLTVV.

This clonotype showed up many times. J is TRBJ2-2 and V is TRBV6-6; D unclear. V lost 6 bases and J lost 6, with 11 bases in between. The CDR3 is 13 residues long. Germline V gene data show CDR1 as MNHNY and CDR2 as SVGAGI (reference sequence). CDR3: CASRYRGAGELFF. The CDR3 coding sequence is TGTGCCAGCAGGTACCGTGGTGCCGGGGAGCTGTTTTTT.

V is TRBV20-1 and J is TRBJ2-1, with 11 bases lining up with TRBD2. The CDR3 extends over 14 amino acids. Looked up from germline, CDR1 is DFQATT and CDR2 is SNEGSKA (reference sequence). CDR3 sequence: CSLGISGRGGEQFF. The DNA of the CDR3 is TGCAGCCTTGGGATTAGCGGGAGGGGTGGTGAGCAGTTCTTC.

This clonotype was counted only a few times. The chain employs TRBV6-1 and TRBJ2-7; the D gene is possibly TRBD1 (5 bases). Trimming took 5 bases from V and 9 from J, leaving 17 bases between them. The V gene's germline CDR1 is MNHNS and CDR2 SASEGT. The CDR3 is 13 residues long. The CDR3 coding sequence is TGTGCCAGCAGTCAAACTGACAGTCAGCTGCAGTACTTC. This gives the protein CASSQTDSQLQYF.

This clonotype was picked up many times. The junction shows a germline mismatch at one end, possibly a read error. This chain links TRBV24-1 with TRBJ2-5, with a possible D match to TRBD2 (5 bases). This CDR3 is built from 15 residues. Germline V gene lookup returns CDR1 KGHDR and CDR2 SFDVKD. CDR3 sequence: CATSDADGPGEIQYF. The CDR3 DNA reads TGTGCCACCAGTGATGCGGACGGACCTGGGGAGATCCAGTACTTC.

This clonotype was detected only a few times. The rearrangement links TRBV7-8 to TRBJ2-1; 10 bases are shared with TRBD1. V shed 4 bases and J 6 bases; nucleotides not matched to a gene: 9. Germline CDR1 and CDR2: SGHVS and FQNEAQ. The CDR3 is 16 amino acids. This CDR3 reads CASSSNRDRGRNEQFF. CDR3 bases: TGTGCCAGCAGCTCAAACCGGGACAGGGGACGCAATGAGCAGTTCTTC.

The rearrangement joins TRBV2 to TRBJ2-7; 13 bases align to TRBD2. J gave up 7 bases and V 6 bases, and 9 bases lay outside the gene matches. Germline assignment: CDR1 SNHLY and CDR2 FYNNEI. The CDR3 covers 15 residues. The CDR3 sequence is CASSMTSGRYNEQYF. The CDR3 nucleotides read TGTGCCAGCAGCATGACTAGCGGGAGGTACAATGAGCAGTACTTC.

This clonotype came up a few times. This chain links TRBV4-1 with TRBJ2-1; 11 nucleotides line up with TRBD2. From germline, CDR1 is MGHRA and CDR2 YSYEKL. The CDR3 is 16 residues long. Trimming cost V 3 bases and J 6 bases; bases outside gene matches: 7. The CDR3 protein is CASSQPGTSGANEQFF. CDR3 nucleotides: TGCGCCAGCAGCCAGCCCGGGACTAGCGGAGCCAATGAGCAGTTCTTC.

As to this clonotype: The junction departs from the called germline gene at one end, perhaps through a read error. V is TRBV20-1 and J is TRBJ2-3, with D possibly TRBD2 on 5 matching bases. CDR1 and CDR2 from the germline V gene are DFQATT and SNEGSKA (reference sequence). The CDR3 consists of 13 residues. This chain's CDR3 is CSVAGSGTDTRYF. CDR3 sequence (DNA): TGCAGTGTCGCGGGCAGCGGCACAGATACGCGGTATTTT.

CDR3 in DNA: TGTGCCAGCAGCTCCTTACGGGCATCTGAAGCTTTCTTT. Encoded protein: CASSSLRASEAFF. The chain combines TRBV7-2 with TRBJ1-1; unclear D gene. V was trimmed by 4 bases and J by 6 bases, leaving 12 bases between them. The CDR3 contains 13 residues. CDR1 is SGHTA, CDR2 FQGNSA, per germline.

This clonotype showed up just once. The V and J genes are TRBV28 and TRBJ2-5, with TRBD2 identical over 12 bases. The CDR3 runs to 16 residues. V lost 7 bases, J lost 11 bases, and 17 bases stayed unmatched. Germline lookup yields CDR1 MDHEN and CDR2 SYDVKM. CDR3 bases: TGTGCCAGCACCCATGGGACTAGCGGGTTCGGCAATGAGCAGTACTTC. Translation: CASTHGTSGFGNEQYF. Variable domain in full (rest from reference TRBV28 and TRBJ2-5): DVKVTQSSRYLVKRTGEKVFLECVQDMDHENMFWYRQDPGLGLRLIYFSYDVKMKEKGDIPEGYSVSREKKERFSLILESASTNQTSMYLCASTHGTSGFGNEQYFGPGTRLLVL.

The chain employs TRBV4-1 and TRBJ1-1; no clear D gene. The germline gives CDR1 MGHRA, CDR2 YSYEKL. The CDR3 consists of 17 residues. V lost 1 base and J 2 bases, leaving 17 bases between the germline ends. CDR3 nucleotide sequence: TGCGCCAGCAGCCAAGTCTTCCCGCGGGAGATTAACACTGAAGCTTTCTTT. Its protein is CASSQVFPREINTEAFF.

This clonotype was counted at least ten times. The CDR3 sequence is CASSEGSYEQYF. In DNA, the CDR3 is TGTGCCAGCAGTGAGGGCAGCTACGAGCAGTACTTC. V is TRBV2 and J is TRBJ2-7; no firm D call. V was clipped by 3 bases and J by 3 bases, with 6 bases between them. CDR3 length: 12 residues. Germline-derived CDR1 and CDR2 are SNHLY and FYNNEI.

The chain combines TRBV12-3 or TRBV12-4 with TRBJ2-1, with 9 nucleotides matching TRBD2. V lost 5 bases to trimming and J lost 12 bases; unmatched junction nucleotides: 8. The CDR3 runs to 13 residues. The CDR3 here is CASSNLAGKGQFF. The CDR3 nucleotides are TGTGCCAGCAGTAACCTAGCGGGGAAGGGGCAGTTCTTC.

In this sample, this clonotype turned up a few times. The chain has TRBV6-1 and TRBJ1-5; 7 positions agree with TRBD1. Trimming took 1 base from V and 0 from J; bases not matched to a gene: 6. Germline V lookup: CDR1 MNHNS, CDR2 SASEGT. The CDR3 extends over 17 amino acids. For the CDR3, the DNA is TGTGCCAGCAGTGAAGGTACAGGGGCGTATAGCAATCAGCCCCAGCATTTT. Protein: CASSEGTGAYSNQPQHF.

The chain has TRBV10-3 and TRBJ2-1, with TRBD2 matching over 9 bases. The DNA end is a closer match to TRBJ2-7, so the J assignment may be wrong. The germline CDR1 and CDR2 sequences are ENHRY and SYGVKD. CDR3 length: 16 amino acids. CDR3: CAISESAGGPYNEQYF. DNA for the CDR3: TGTGCCATCAGTGAGTCAGCGGGAGGCCCCTACAATGAGCAGTACTTC.

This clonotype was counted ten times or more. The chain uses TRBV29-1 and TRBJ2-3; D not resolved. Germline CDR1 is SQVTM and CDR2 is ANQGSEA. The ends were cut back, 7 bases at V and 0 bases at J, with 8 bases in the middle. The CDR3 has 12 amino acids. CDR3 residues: CSGRPSTDTQYF. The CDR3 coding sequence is TGCAGCGGCCGCCCCAGCACAGATACGCAGTATTTT.

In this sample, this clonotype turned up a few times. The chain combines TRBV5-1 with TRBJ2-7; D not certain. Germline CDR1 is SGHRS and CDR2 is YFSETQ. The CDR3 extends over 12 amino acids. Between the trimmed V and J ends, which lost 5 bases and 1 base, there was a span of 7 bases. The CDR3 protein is CASRIGSYEQYF. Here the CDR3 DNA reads TGCGCCAGCAGGATCGGTTCCTACGAGCAGTACTTC.

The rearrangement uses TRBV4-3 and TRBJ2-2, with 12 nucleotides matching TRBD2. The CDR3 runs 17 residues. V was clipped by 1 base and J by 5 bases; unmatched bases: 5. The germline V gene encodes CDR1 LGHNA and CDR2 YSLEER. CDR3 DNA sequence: TGCGCCAGCAGCCAAGGGCGACTAGCGGGAGAAACCGGGGAGCTGTTTTTT. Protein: CASSQGRLAGETGELFF.